These 32 T cell receptor beta chains originate from one sample sequenced in a study of T cell repertoires in cytomegalovirus infection. These receptors' antigens are unknown. Each CDR3 protein is one row after TCRdb ran MiXCR on the reads. The sample records about 150,000 distinct CDR3 sequences, around 32% being singletons. Sequenced material: CD8+ T cells from cultured PBMCs, taken from culture after CMV antigen stimulation. The receptors derive from a human donor in good health (CMV status not recorded). Some clones in this sample may be carry-over from other donors' samples.

The chain employs TRBV7-9 and TRBJ2-5; possibly TRBD2 for D (5 bases). V was trimmed by 3 bases and J by 0 bases, leaving 14 bases between them. This CDR3 spans 16 amino acids. CDR1 SEHNR and CDR2 FQNEAQ come from the germline V gene (reference sequence). The CDR3 nucleotides are TGTGCCAGCAGCTTCGGTCCCCCGGGGTACCAAGAGACCCAGTACTTC. This translates into CASSFGPPGYQETQYF.

This clonotype was counted between two and nine times. The CDR3 DNA is TGTGCCAGCAGTTACCTGACAGGGGTCGGAAACACCATATATTTT. This translates into CASSYLTGVGNTIYF. The V and J genes are TRBV6-5 and TRBJ1-3; 8 nucleotides align to TRBD1. CDR3 length: 15 amino acids. Germline-derived CDR1 and CDR2 are MNHEY and SVGAGI. Losses at the gene ends were 2 bases for V and 4 bases for J; bases not matched to a gene: 4.

The J gene is TRBJ2-3, the V gene TRBV13, with a tentative D call TRBD1 (6 bases). The V gene lost 4 bases and the J gene lost 4 bases, with 15 bases spanning the gap. CDR3 size: 15 residues. Germline CDR1 PRHDT, CDR2 FYEKMQ (reference sequence). The CDR3 spells CASSSYREFPDTQYF. The CDR3, as DNA: TGTGCCAGCAGCTCCTACAGGGAGTTCCCAGATACGCAGTATTTT.

V is TRBV7-6 and J is TRBJ2-6; D is unclear. The V end lost 1 base, the J end lost 2 bases, and 3 bases lay between the germline ends. The CDR3 is 14 residues long. Germline V gene sequence: CDR1 SGHVS, CDR2 FNYEAQ. The CDR3 spells CASSLEPGANVLTF. CDR3 nucleotides: TGTGCCAGCAGCTTAGAACCTGGGGCCAACGTCCTGACTTTC.

V usage is TRBV10-3 and J usage is TRBJ2-1, with 8 bases aligning to TRBD2. CDR1 is ENHRY, CDR2 SYGVKD, per germline. The junction had 6 bases not matched to a gene; V was cut back by 4 bases and J by 4 bases. The CDR3 spans 15 residues. Here the CDR3 DNA reads TGTGCCATCAGTGGGACGGCGGGGGGTTACAATGAGCAGTTCTTC. Residues: CAISGTAGGYNEQFF.

The rearrangement joins TRBV28 to TRBJ2-3; 13 bases are a match to TRBD2. This CDR3 has 18 residues. Germline loops: CDR1 MDHEN, CDR2 SYDVKM. V was clipped by 5 bases and J by 1 base; unmatched bases: 9. Here the CDR3 DNA reads TGTGCCAGCAGTACTACTAGCGGGGGGGTTTATGGCACAGATACGCAGTATTTT. This translates into CASSTTSGGVYGTDTQYF.

The sample holds a few counts of this clonotype. The chain has TRBV9 and TRBJ2-3; D is possibly TRBD2 (7 bases). There are 14 residues in the CDR3. V was clipped by 0 bases and J by 6 bases, with 11 bases between them. CDR1 is SGDLS, CDR2 YYNGEE, per germline. CDR3 region: CASSVAGGWDTQYF. Here the CDR3 DNA reads TGTGCCAGCAGCGTAGCGGGGGGCTGGGATACGCAGTATTTT.

The gene calls are TRBV19 and TRBJ2-4, with D maybe TRBD1 (6 bases). Looked up from germline, CDR1 is LNHDA and CDR2 is SQIVND (reference sequence). This CDR3 region has 15 residues. Trimming removed 8 bases from V and 2 bases from J, with 16 bases in between. Written as DNA, the CDR3 is TGTGCCAGTGGACCGAGGGGGTCGACCAAAAACATTCAGTACTTC. It specifies CASGPRGSTKNIQYF.

This chain connects TRBV27 to TRBJ2-6; a possible D gene is TRBD1 (6 bases). The CDR3 spans 19 residues. CDR1 and CDR2 from the germline V gene are MNHEY and SMNVEV (reference sequence). Trimming removed 0 bases from V and 1 base from J, with 16 bases in between. In DNA form, the CDR3 reads TGTGCCAGCAGTTTATCAGAGACAGGACTCTTATCTGGGGCCAACGTCCTGACTTTC. Its translation is CASSLSETGLLSGANVLTF.

The V call is TRBV6-1, the J call TRBJ2-1; 10 bases align to TRBD2. The CDR3 has 17 residues. Germline V CDR1 and CDR2: MNHNS, SASEGT. The ends lost 5 bases at V and 5 bases at J; junction bases unmatched: 12. The CDR3 reads CASSYHLTSGDDNEQFF. The CDR3 nucleotides are TGTGCCAGCAGTTACCACTTAACTAGCGGGGACGACAATGAGCAGTTCTTC.

This clonotype was seen a few times. The V call is TRBV4-1, the J call TRBJ1-2; D gene unclear. CDR1 MGHRA and CDR2 YSYEKL come from the germline V gene. The CDR3 is made up of 15 amino acids. Between the trimmed V and J ends, which lost 0 bases and 7 bases, there was a span of 15 bases. The CDR3 sequence is CASSQDVPPSSGYTF. In nucleotides, the CDR3 is TGCGCCAGCAGCCAAGATGTCCCCCCCTCGAGTGGCTACACCTTC.

The genes are TRBV20-1 and TRBJ2-1; no clear D. The CDR3 sequence is 16 residues long. Trimming stripped 5 bases from V and 0 bases from J, with 17 bases between. Per the germline V gene, CDR1 is DFQATT and CDR2 is SNEGSKA (reference sequence). CDR3 DNA sequence: TGCAGTGCTTCCGGAGAGGACCCTAGCTCCTACAATGAGCAGTTCTTC. Amino acids: CSASGEDPSSYNEQFF.

V usage is TRBV15 and J usage is TRBJ2-5; the match to TRBD2 covers 7 bases. The V gene's germline CDR1 is LNHNV and CDR2 YYDKDF (reference sequence). The V gene end was trimmed by 2 bases and the J gene end by 4 bases; junction bases not matched to a gene: 10. The CDR3 has 16 residues. The CDR3 loop reads CATSRIAGRGVETQYF. CDR3 sequence (DNA): TGTGCCACCAGCAGAATAGCGGGCCGGGGGGTAGAGACCCAGTACTTC.

CDR3 sequence (DNA): TGTGCCTCTCAAGCGGAAATGAACACTGAAGCTTTCTTT. Residues: CASQAEMNTEAFF. The V and J genes are TRBV7-6 and TRBJ1-1; D unclear. V was trimmed by 11 bases and J by 0 bases, leaving 13 bases between them. The CDR3 is made up of 13 amino acids. The germline V gene has CDR1 SGHVS and CDR2 FNYEAQ.

The chain employs TRBV6-5 and TRBJ2-1; D is possibly TRBD2 (6 bases). The CDR3 sequence is 14 residues long. Germline V gene sequence: CDR1 MNHEY, CDR2 SVGAGI. V was shortened by 2 bases and J by 7 bases, with 12 bases between the two germline ends. The CDR3 DNA is TGTGCCAGCAGTTACAGTAACGGGGGAAATGAGCAGTTCTTC. Amino acid sequence: CASSYSNGGNEQFF.

The table lists this clonotype with a few counts. This chain links TRBV3-1 with TRBJ1-1; TRBD1 matches at 8 bases. V dropped 3 bases and J dropped 3; count of bases not matched to a gene: 3. The CDR3 loop spans 14 amino acids. Germline V gives CDR1 LGHDT, CDR2 YNNKEL (reference sequence). CDR3 nucleotide sequence: TGTGCCAGCAGCCACAGGGGGCCGTACACTGAAGCTTTCTTT. Its protein is CASSHRGPYTEAFF.

The chain has TRBV2 and TRBJ2-5; D might be TRBD1 (5 bases). Trimming took off 3 bases at V and 7 bases at J, with 12 bases between the two ends. The CDR3 covers 13 residues. CDR1 is SNHLY, CDR2 FYNNEI, per germline. CDR3 sequence: CASSDSKGWTQYF. The CDR3 nucleotides read TGTGCCAGCAGTGACTCTAAGGGGTGGACCCAGTACTTC.

The chain joins TRBV10-3 to TRBJ2-5; no firm D call. This CDR3 is built from 14 residues. V was trimmed by 6 bases and J by 2 bases, leaving 13 bases between them. The germline V gene encodes CDR1 ENHRY and CDR2 SYGVKD. As DNA, the CDR3 is TGTGCCATCAGGATCGCTCTACAACAAGAGACCCAGTACTTC. Translated: CAIRIALQQETQYF.

This sequence joins TRBV6-5 and TRBJ2-2, with D unresolved. The V and J ends lost 0 bases and 7 bases respectively, with 3 bases between them. The CDR3 runs to 12 residues. CDR1 and CDR2 (germline): MNHEY, SVGAGI. CDR3 protein: CASSYSIGELFF. DNA of the CDR3: TGTGCCAGCAGTTACTCGATCGGGGAGCTGTTTTTT.

The chain joins TRBV6-5 to TRBJ2-7, with TRBD1 matching 10 bases. The CDR3 has 16 residues. V gave up 5 bases and J gave up 2 bases; unmatched junction bases: 9. The germline V gene encodes CDR1 MNHEY and CDR2 SVGAGI. The CDR3 DNA follows: TGTGCCAGCAGTCAGGCACCGGGACAGGGGACCTACGAGCAGTACTTC. It encodes CASSQAPGQGTYEQYF.

This clonotype was counted only a few times. This chain uses TRBV7-6 with TRBJ1-2, with D possibly being TRBD1 (5 bases). Germline V lookup: CDR1 SGHVS, CDR2 FNYEAQ. The CDR3 has 14 amino acids. V lost 4 bases, J lost 6 bases, and 15 bases lay in between. The CDR3 is CASSSYGGADGYTF. CDR3 nucleotide sequence: TGTGCCAGCAGCTCGTACGGGGGTGCGGATGGCTACACCTTC.

V gene TRBV7-4 combines with J gene TRBJ2-3; TRBD2 is a possible D gene (7 bases). Germline-derived CDR1 and CDR2 are SGHVT and SQSDAQ. Trimming pared 5 bases from V and 6 bases from J, leaving 24 bases between. CDR3 length equals 17 residues. The CDR3 nucleotides read TGTGCCAGCAGCCCACCTCGTGGCGGGGGCGCCGGGGATACGCAGTATTTT. Protein product: CASSPPRGGGAGDTQYF.

This chain links TRBV27 with TRBJ2-7; D is possibly TRBD1 (5 bases). The CDR3 is 12 amino acids. Trimming cost V 4 bases and J 4 bases, with 8 bases left between them. Germline assignment: CDR1 MNHEY and CDR2 SMNVEV (reference sequence). The chain's CDR3 is CASSSQGYEQYF. CDR3 bases: TGTGCCAGCAGTTCGCAGGGTTACGAGCAGTACTTC.

Worth noting for this clonotype: Compared with germline, one end of the junction differs, possibly owing to a read error. Written as DNA, the CDR3 is TGTGCCAACAGTTTAGGGCACAATCAGCCCCAGCATTTT. This translates into CANSLGHNQPQHF. V is TRBV27 and J is TRBJ1-5, with D uncertain. Per the germline V gene, CDR1 is MNHEY and CDR2 is SMNVEV (reference sequence). The CDR3 has 13 residues.

This clonotype was seen more than once but under ten times. The rearrangement joins TRBV27 to TRBJ2-7; 10 nucleotides match TRBD2. The ends lost 6 bases at V and 3 bases at J; junction bases unmatched: 8. The CDR3 is 15 residues long. The V gene's germline CDR1 is MNHEY and CDR2 SMNVEV (reference sequence). The DNA of the CDR3 is TGTGCCAGCAGATCGACTAGCGGGTCGTTCTACGAGCAGTACTTC. It encodes CASRSTSGSFYEQYF.

The sample holds a few counts of this clonotype. This rearrangement joins TRBV6-5 to TRBJ2-7, with TRBD2 identical over 13 bases. V lost 4 bases and J lost 2; bases outside the gene matches: 2. Looked up from germline, CDR1 is MNHEY and CDR2 is SVGAGI. The CDR3 covers 15 residues. The CDR3 sequence is CASSSGTSGAYEQYF. CDR3 nucleotides: TGTGCCAGCAGTTCCGGGACTAGCGGGGCCTACGAGCAGTACTTC.

This clonotype was counted between two and nine times. The gene calls are TRBV24-1 and TRBJ1-3, with D hard to call. Germline V CDR1 and CDR2: KGHDR, SFDVKD. V was cut by 4 bases and J by 0 bases, with 12 bases left in between. The CDR3 spans 16 residues. CDR3 coding DNA: TGTGCCACCAGTGAAACGACGGAGAGCTCTGGAAACACCATATATTTT. It codes for CATSETTESSGNTIYF.

The chain has TRBV6-1 and TRBJ2-7, with a possible D match to TRBD1 (6 bases). CDR3 length: 13 amino acids. Germline CDR1 MNHNS, CDR2 SASEGT. V gave up 5 bases and J gave up 6 bases, with 14 bases separating them. CDR3 nucleotide sequence: TGTGCCAGCAGTTACGGATGGACAGCCGAGCAGTACTTC. It encodes CASSYGWTAEQYF.

This sequence joins TRBV20-1 and TRBJ1-2, with 10 nucleotides matching TRBD1. CDR3 length: 14 amino acids. CDR1 is DFQATT and CDR2 is SNEGSKA in the germline V gene (reference sequence). The ends lost 0 bases at V and 4 bases at J; junction bases unmatched: 2. The CDR3 region is CSARDWDRGYGYTF. CDR3 sequence (DNA): TGCAGTGCTAGAGATTGGGACAGGGGCTATGGCTACACCTTC.

This clonotype was observed a handful of times. The rearrangement links TRBV4-1 to TRBJ1-6; the D is unclear. The CDR3 consists of 14 residues. V lost 0 bases and J 4 bases, leaving 4 bases between the germline ends. Germline lookup yields CDR1 MGHRA and CDR2 YSYEKL. In DNA, the CDR3 is TGCGCCAGCAGCCAAGAGGTGTATAATTCACCCCTCCACTTT. It yields the protein CASSQEVYNSPLHF.

Comments on this clonotype: The junction differs from germline at one of its ends, possibly a read error. The V gene is TRBV15, the J gene TRBJ2-1; D is tentatively TRBD1 or TRBD2 (5 bases each). CDR1 is LNHNV, CDR2 YYDKDF, per germline (reference sequence). CDR3 length: 13 amino acids. CDR3 nucleotides: TGTGCCACCAGCAGAGATTGGGACCACCGCCTGGTCTTC. Protein: CATSRDWDHRLVF. Variable domain in full (rest from reference TRBV15 and TRBJ2-1): DAMVIQNPRYQVTQFGKPVTLSCSQTLNHNVMYWYQQKSSQAPKLLFHYYDKDFNNEADTPDNFQSRRPNTSFCFLDIRSPGLGDTAMYLCATSRDWDHRLVFGPGTRLTVL.

This clonotype was seen a few times. This chain links TRBV7-2 with TRBJ1-1; TRBD1 is a possible D gene (6 bases). This CDR3 has 13 residues. The germline CDR1 and CDR2 sequences are SGHTA and FQGNSA. The V gene lost 2 bases and the J gene lost 5 bases, with 9 bases spanning the gap. The CDR3 DNA is TGTGCCAGCAGCTTACTGGGGGCAACTGAAGCTTTCTTT. Its translation is CASSLLGATEAFF.